This record concerns one T cell receptor (beta chain) sequence. Source study methods: Reference gene primer amplification yielded estimated nucleated cell counts. The table came from immunoSEQ multiplex PCR; TCRdb's copy has only in-frame clones and leaves some out. V, J and clone size are taken as reported in that table, and D and trimming were inferred from the DNA itself. The sample shows under 75,000 clones, around 89% of them seen only once. The data were obtained in a study of blood T cell repertoires in COVID-19. Study in general: Italy, Spain and the United States were the sources of the convalescent and acute COVID-19 samples. T cells, B-cell-depleted T cells, or PBMCs supplied cDNA or gDNA.

The CDR3 length is 15 residues. Germline CDR1 is LNHDA and CDR2 is SQIVND (reference sequence). J gave up 5 bases and V 3 bases, and 5 bases lay outside the gene matches. The chain combines TRBV19 with TRBJ1-5; 9 nucleotides line up with TRBD1. The receptor was derived from a man in his 60s with active COVID-19. Sequences were obtained from peripheral blood. The CDR3 sequence is CASSIQQGAYQPQHF. CDR3 sequence (DNA): TGTGCCAGTAGTATCCAACAGGGGGCTTATCAGCCCCAGCATTTT.